This TCR beta chain was obtained from a study of radiation and T cells in renal cell carcinoma. Stated time point: blood 4 weeks post-SBRT, at nephrectomy. Treatment denoted: 15 Gy SBRT to primary tumor, nephrectomy 4 weeks later. Nephrectomy followed 15 Gy stereotactic body radiation by 4 weeks. The tumor was a clear cell renal cell carcinoma. A note on this clone: What it binds is unknown.

Whole-study findings and limits: Baseline intratumoral clonotype presence is unknown without pretreatment biopsies.

Using immunoSEQ multiplex PCR, the repertoire was profiled, and TCRdb retains in-frame clones only, with some absent. Of 150,000 to 200,000 clones listed, about 85% were seen once; the top ten hold roughly 10%. Specimen: blood, collected from a patient whose treatment included radiotherapy and nephrectomy. The sequence was obtained from a woman aged 45-65 years with renal cell carcinoma.

CDR3 residues: CASSLTGVNTEAFF. CDR3 DNA: TGTGCCAGCAGCTTGACAGGAGTGAACACTGAAGCTTTCTTT. The chain employs TRBV11-1 and TRBJ1-1, with D possibly being TRBD1 (6 bases). The CDR3 has 14 amino acids. Trimming removed 3 bases at V and 0 bases at J, with 8 bases between. Germline CDR1 is SGHAT and CDR2 is FQDESV (reference sequence).